These T cell receptor beta chains were read from a single sample in a study of Ad26.COV2.S vaccination and SARS-CoV-2 variants. Libraries were prepared by immunoSEQ multiplex PCR; TCRdb keeps only in-frame clonotypes and omits some of them. The top ten hold around 6.1% of the sample, which has hundreds of thousands of clones, roughly 90% seen once. The sample was peripheral blood, taken in a trial of Ad26.COV2.S vaccine versus placebo. The source is a person aged 18-65 years who received the Ad26.COV2.S COVID-19 vaccine or a placebo. Each CDR3 is given with its conserved first and last residue. Each record gives: D gene, V gene, clone size, J gene, CDR3 protein, CDR3 DNA. D genes are given only for firm matches. The size entry is marked missing in some rows and otherwise reads once, few, many or a size class.

d_call: -; v_call: TRBV7-8; clone_size: -; j_call: TRBJ2-4; cdr3_aa: CASSSVENIQYF; cdr3_nt: TGTGCCAGCAGTTCGGTCGAGAACATTCAGTACTTC
d_call: TRBD2; v_call: TRBV6-5; clone_size: -; j_call: TRBJ2-5; cdr3_aa: CASSYSSGLAGETQYF; cdr3_nt: TGTGCCAGCAGTTACTCTTCGGGACTAGCGGGGGAGACCCAGTACTTC
d_call: -; v_call: TRBV27; clone_size: -; j_call: TRBJ1-5; cdr3_aa: CASSFGQGSRYGQPQHF; cdr3_nt: TGTGCCAGCAGTTTCGGGCAGGGTTCACGCTACGGGCAGCCCCAGCATTTT
d_call: -; v_call: TRBV12-1; clone_size: -; j_call: TRBJ2-2; cdr3_aa: CANSFATGTSGSSGELFF; cdr3_nt: -
d_call: -; v_call: TRBV7-2; clone_size: -; j_call: TRBJ1-5; cdr3_aa: CASSLAPLNGQPQHF; cdr3_nt: TGTGCCAGCAGCTTAGCACCCCTAAACGGTCAGCCCCAGCATTTT
d_call: TRBD1; v_call: TRBV18; clone_size: -; j_call: TRBJ1-1; cdr3_aa: CASSPGDRMNTEAFF; cdr3_nt: TGTGCCAGCTCACCCGGGGACAGAATGAACACTGAAGCTTTCTTT
d_call: TRBD2; v_call: TRBV7-2; clone_size: -; j_call: TRBJ2-1; cdr3_aa: CASSLRNRGLAGAVEQFF; cdr3_nt: TGTGCCAGCAGCTTAAGGAACAGGGGACTAGCGGGAGCAGTTGAGCAGTTCTTC
d_call: -; v_call: TRBV6-5; clone_size: -; j_call: TRBJ2-3; cdr3_aa: CASSTWAGTDTQYF; cdr3_nt: TGTGCCAGCAGCACCTGGGCGGGTACAGATACGCAGTATTTT
d_call: -; v_call: TRBV30; clone_size: -; j_call: TRBJ2-7; cdr3_aa: CAWDLQGNEQYF; cdr3_nt: TGTGCCTGGGACTTACAGGGAAACGAGCAGTACTTC
d_call: TRBD1; v_call: TRBV7-9; clone_size: -; j_call: TRBJ1-1; cdr3_aa: CASSLRQGRTEAFF; cdr3_nt: TGTGCCAGCAGCCTAAGACAGGGGCGGACTGAAGCTTTCTTT
d_call: -; v_call: TRBV15; clone_size: -; j_call: TRBJ2-3; cdr3_aa: CATSSGQGFTDTQYF; cdr3_nt: TGTGCCACCAGTTCGGGGCAGGGGTTCACAGATACGCAGTATTTT
d_call: -; v_call: TRBV12-3/TRBV12-4; clone_size: -; j_call: TRBJ2-1; cdr3_aa: CASSLYNEQFF; cdr3_nt: TGTGCCAGCAGTTTATACAATGAGCAGTTCTTC
d_call: TRBD2; v_call: TRBV5-4; clone_size: -; j_call: TRBJ2-5; cdr3_aa: CASSSPAGERETQYF; cdr3_nt: TGTGCCAGCAGCTCGCCAGCGGGAGAAAGAGAGACCCAGTACTTC
d_call: TRBD2; v_call: TRBV4-3; clone_size: once; j_call: TRBJ2-5; cdr3_aa: CASSHGTSGPGETQYF; cdr3_nt: TGCGCCAGCAGCCATGGAACTAGCGGGCCTGGAGAGACCCAGTACTTC
d_call: TRBD1; v_call: TRBV7-6; clone_size: -; j_call: TRBJ2-1; cdr3_aa: CASTVGTGLYNEQFF; cdr3_nt: TGTGCCAGCACCGTCGGGACAGGCTTATACAATGAGCAGTTCTTC
d_call: TRBD1; v_call: TRBV19; clone_size: -; j_call: TRBJ1-2; cdr3_aa: CASSDVGTGDYGYTF; cdr3_nt: TGTGCCAGTAGTGACGTTGGGACAGGCGACTATGGCTACACCTTC
d_call: -; v_call: TRBV5-5; clone_size: -; j_call: TRBJ2-1; cdr3_aa: CASSFTYNEQFF; cdr3_nt: TGTGCCAGCAGCTTTACGTACAATGAGCAGTTCTTC
d_call: -; v_call: TRBV18; clone_size: -; j_call: TRBJ1-1; cdr3_aa: CASSNSRANTEAFF; cdr3_nt: TGTGCCAGCTCAAATTCCCGGGCAAACACTGAAGCTTTCTTT